Listed below are T cell receptor beta chains from one sample, sequenced in a study of T cell clones after liver transplantation. The protocol was immunoSEQ multiplex PCR, while the TCRdb copy is restricted to in-frame clones and leaves out a portion. The table includes more than 100,000 clones, approximately 79% detected once. The sample was CD4+ T cells from blood, taken 47 months after liver transplant. These receptors were obtained from a human patient who received a liver transplant. Some T cells here may be from the graft donor. Each CDR3 is given with its conserved first and last residue. The D gene is left open where the match is weak. Part of the rows lack a size; the others show once, few, many or a class for expanded clones.

. | TRBJ1-1 | TRBV6-1 | 13 | . | TGTGCCAGCAGTGAGACCCAGCAGACTGAAGCTTTCTTT | CASSETQQTEAFF
. | TRBJ2-5 | TRBV4-1 | 15 | . | TGCGCCAGCAGCCAAGACGGGAGCAGAGGAGAGACCCAGTACTTC | CASSQDGSRGETQYF
. | TRBJ1-2 | TRBV7-2 | 15 | . | TGTGCCAGCAGACTATACCAGAGTTTTAACTATGGCTACACCTTC | CASRLYQSFNYGYTF
. | TRBJ2-7 | TRBV6-1 | 15 | TRBD1 | TGTGCCAGCAGGGTTGACAGGGTTAGTAGGAACGAGCAGTACTTC | CASRVDRVSRNEQYF
. | TRBJ2-1 | TRBV14 | 13 | . | TGTGCCAGCAGCCAAGTACGGTACAATGAGCAGTTCTTC | CASSQVRYNEQFF
few | TRBJ1-6 | TRBV5-5 | 15 | . | TGTGCCAGCAGCTTGGAAGGGCTTCGGGACACACCCCTCCACTTT | CASSLEGLRDTPLHF
. | TRBJ2-7 | TRBV7-6 | 13 | . | TGTGCCAGCAGCAGGGACCGCGCCGGGGAGCAGTACTTC | CASSRDRAGEQYF
. | TRBJ1-5 | TRBV6-5 | 15 | . | TGTGCCAGCAGAAGAGTGTGGGAGGGGAATCAGCCCCAGCATTTT | CASRRVWEGNQPQHF
few | TRBJ2-7 | TRBV11-2 | 15 | . | TGTGCCAGCAGCTTTCTTCGCCAGGGCGGCTACGAGCAGTACTTC | CASSFLRQGGYEQYF
. | TRBJ2-7 | TRBV4-2 | 16 | TRBD2 | TGTGCCAGCAGCCAAGACGGACTAGTGGGCTCCTACGAGCAGTACTTC | CASSQDGLVGSYEQYF
. | TRBJ1-5 | TRBV19 | 14 | TRBD1 | TGTGCCAGTAGTAGGACAGGGAGCAATCAGCCCCAGCATTTT | CASSRTGSNQPQHF
. | TRBJ1-2 | TRBV6-6 | 14 | . | TGTGCCAGCAGTTACTCTTCGGGGAACTATGGCTACACCTTC | CASSYSSGNYGYTF
. | TRBJ2-2 | TRBV21-1 | 20 | . | TGTGCCAGCACACCTAGAGCAGTCTTCGTGGGCAGTTTCATCACCGGGGAGCTGTTTTTT | CASTPRAVFVGSFITGELFF
. | TRBJ2-1 | TRBV7-2 | 16 | TRBD1 | TGTGCCAGCAGCCCCGCCGGGACAGGGCGCTACAATGAGCAGTTCTTC | CASSPAGTGRYNEQFF
. | TRBJ2-3 | TRBV11-2 | 15 | . | TGTGCCACCGCCCCGTGGTTAGGGGGGACAGATACGCAGTATTTT | CATAPWLGGTDTQYF
. | TRBJ2-3 | TRBV14 | 12 | . | TGTGCCAGCAGCCGGAACTGGAATACGCAGTATTTT | CASSRNWNTQYF
once | TRBJ1-2 | TRBV15 | 14 | . | TGTGCCACCAGCAGAGGGCAGGGAGGCTATGGCTACACCTTC | CATSRGQGGYGYTF
. | TRBJ2-2 | TRBV5-1 | 15 | TRBD1 | TGCGCCAGCAGCCCCACAGGGGCGAACACCGGGGAGCTGTTTTTT | CASSPTGANTGELFF
. | TRBJ1-5 | TRBV10-2 | 14 | . | TGCGCCAGCAGTTCAGCCGGGACCGATCAGCCCCAGCATTTT | CASSSAGTDQPQHF
. | TRBJ2-7 | TRBV4-1 | 14 | . | TGCGCCAGCAGCCAAGACCCCCCCAGGGGAGGCCAGTACTTC | CASSQDPPRGGQYF
. | TRBJ2-5 | TRBV27 | 15 | TRBD1 | TGTGCCAGCAGTACAGACAGGGGTGTGGGAGAGACCCAGTACTTC | CASSTDRGVGETQYF
. | TRBJ2-1 | TRBV30 | 13 | . | TGTGCCTGGAGCCCAGGCGGGTACAATGAGCAGTTCTTC | CAWSPGGYNEQFF
. | TRBJ1-2 | TRBV28 | 13 | . | TGTGCCAGCAGCTTAGTTCACAACTATGGCTACACCTTC | CASSLVHNYGYTF
. | TRBJ1-6 | TRBV18 | 17 | . | TGTGCCAGCTCACCACGGACGGTGAGCTCCTATAATTCACCCCTCCACTTT | CASSPRTVSSYNSPLHF
. | TRBJ2-5 | TRBV19 | 12 | TRBD2 | TGTGCCAGTAGTGGGGGAGGGGAGACCCAGTACTTC | CASSGGGETQYF
. | TRBJ1-5 | TRBV6-5 | 15 | TRBD1 | TGTGCCAGCAGTTGGACAGGGGCCCAAAATCAGCCCCAGCATTTT | CASSWTGAQNQPQHF
. | TRBJ1-3 | TRBV30 | 15 | . | TGTGCCTGGAGTACCATCTCCAACTCTGGAAACACCATATATTTT | CAWSTISNSGNTIYF
. | TRBJ1-4 | TRBV18 | 13 | . | TGTGCCAGCTCACCCGGGGGTAATGAAAAACTGTTTTTT | CASSPGGNEKLFF
. | TRBJ1-1 | TRBV12-5 | 16 | TRBD1 | TGTGCTAGTGGTTTGGGCGAGGGACAGGGGGCGAGTGGAGCTTTCTTT | CASGLGEGQGASGAFF
. | TRBJ2-3 | TRBV9 | 15 | . | TGTGCCAGCAGCGTAGTGGGCGAAAGCACAGATACGCAGTATTTT | CASSVVGESTDTQYF
. | TRBJ2-2 | TRBV9 | 15 | . | TGTGCCAGCAGCGCTGGACAGTTAAACACCGGGGAGCTGTTTTTT | CASSAGQLNTGELFF
. | TRBJ2-7 | TRBV6-6 | 15 | TRBD1 | TGTGCCAGCAGTTCGGGACAGCCGAGCTCCTACGAGCAGTACTTC | CASSSGQPSSYEQYF
few | TRBJ1-5 | TRBV2 | 14 | . | TGTGCCAGCAGCTGGCTACAGGGCAATCAGCCCCAGCATTTT | CASSWLQGNQPQHF
. | TRBJ1-1 | TRBV7-2 | 14 | . | TGTGCCAGCAGCTTAGCAAGAGGTGGCACTGAAGCTTTCTTT | CASSLARGGTEAFF
. | TRBJ2-7 | TRBV7-2 | 16 | . | TGTGCCAGCAGCTTAGAAGGTTCAAGACAGGCCTACGAGCAGTACTTC | CASSLEGSRQAYEQYF
few | TRBJ2-7 | TRBV6-1 | 12 | . | TGTGCCAGCTCGATCGGACCCTACGAGCAGTACTTC | CASSIGPYEQYF
. | TRBJ1-1 | TRBV4-1 | 14 | . | TGCGCCAGCAGCCAAGATGGACCAGAGGATGAAGCTTTCTTT | CASSQDGPEDEAFF
. | TRBJ1-1 | TRBV6-5 | 16 | . | TGTGCCAGCAGTTCCAGGCCGACAGCTATGAACACTGAAGCTTTCTTT | CASSSRPTAMNTEAFF
. | TRBJ2-5 | TRBV11-2 | 11 | . | TGTGCCAGCAGCTTGTGGGAGACCCAGTACTTC | CASSLWETQYF
. | TRBJ1-3 | TRBV6-6 | 16 | . | TGTGCCAGCAGTTACTCGACACAGACTCTTGGAAACACCATATATTTT | CASSYSTQTLGNTIYF
. | TRBJ2-7 | TRBV6-1 | 15 | . | TGTGCCAGCATTCTTTTTCAGGAGTTGAGCCACGAGCAGTACTTC | CASILFQELSHEQYF
few | TRBJ2-7 | TRBV7-9 | 16 | . | TGTGCCAGCAGCTTAGCGCTCGGGACAAAATGGGACGAGCAGTACTTC | CASSLALGTKWDEQYF
few | TRBJ2-5 | TRBV29-1 | 14 | TRBD1 | TGCAGCGTTGAGAGGACAGGGGGTGGTGAGACCCAGTACTTC | CSVERTGGGETQYF
. | TRBJ2-2 | TRBV7-2 | 18 | . | TGTGCCAGCAGCTTAGCGCCAGCACGGACGCCAGGGGCCGGGGAGCTGTTTTTT | CASSLAPARTPGAGELFF
. | TRBJ1-2 | TRBV5-4 | 13 | . | TGTGCCAGCAGCTTGTCCCGGAACTATGGCTACACCTTC | CASSLSRNYGYTF
. | TRBJ1-5 | TRBV5-5 | 15 | . | TGTGCCAGCAGACCAACAGGGTTGGACAATCAGCCCCAGCATTTT | CASRPTGLDNQPQHF
few | TRBJ1-5 | TRBV19 | 15 | . | TGTGCCAGTATGGCAGGGGCGTTCAGTAGGCAGCCCCAGCATTTT | CASMAGAFSRQPQHF
many | TRBJ1-2 | TRBV11-2 | 13 | . | TGTGCCAGCAGCTTGCAGGGGAACTATGGCTACACCTTC | CASSLQGNYGYTF
. | TRBJ2-1 | TRBV25-1 | 14 | . | TGTGCCAGCAGTAGTTGGGGGGCTGGCAATGAGCAGTTCTTC | CASSSWGAGNEQFF